Listed here is a single T cell receptor (beta chain). Its antigen is as yet unknown. This specimen belongs to a study of CXCR3-negative and CXCR3-positive naive CD8 T cells. Overall study context: Sequencing brought in about 135 million TRB reads altogether, and each library got about 1.5 +/- 0.3 million. Study-level results: Similar TRBV-TRBJ usage was seen in naive cells (both CXCR3-negative and CXCR3-positive), but memory cells differed. The TRB CDR3s that CXCR3-positive naive cells carried were more hydrophobic than those of CXCR3-negative naive cells.

UMI labels and 5' RACE were used to prepare the TRB cDNA libraries. Reprocessing the 5' RACE reads, TCRdb reports a single entry for every CDR3 protein and omits DNA. The specimen's table records tens of thousands of distinct CDR3 sequences. The CDR3 is made up of 14 amino acids. From germline, CDR1 is LNHDA and CDR2 SQIVND (reference sequence). The V call is TRBV19, the J call TRBJ2-7. The material sequenced was naive CXCR3+ CD8+ T cells from blood. Subset denoted: CD45RO-CCR7+CD27+CD95- naive CD8+ T cells expressing CXCR3 (TNR3+). This clonotype was sampled from a human donor in good health. Some clones in this sample may be carry-over from other donors' samples. This chain's CDR3 is CASSISGSSYEQYF.